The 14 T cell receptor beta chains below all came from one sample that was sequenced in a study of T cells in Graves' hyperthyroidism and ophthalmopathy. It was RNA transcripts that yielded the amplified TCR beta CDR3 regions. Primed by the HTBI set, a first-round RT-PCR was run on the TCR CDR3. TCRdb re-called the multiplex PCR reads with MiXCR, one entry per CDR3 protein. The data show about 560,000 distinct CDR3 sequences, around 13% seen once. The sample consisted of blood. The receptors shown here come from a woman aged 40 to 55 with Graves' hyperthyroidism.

CDR3 nucleotides: TGTGCCACCAGTGATTTTTGGGACAGGCGAGGCTTGGTTCCTAACTATGGCTACACCTTC. Protein product: CATSDFWDRRGLVPNYGYTF. The chain uses TRBV24-1 and TRBJ1-2; TRBD1 agrees at 8 bases. This CDR3 has 20 amino acids. J gave up 0 bases and V 1 base, and 15 bases lay outside the gene matches. Germline CDR1 reads KGHDR; CDR2 reads SFDVKD.

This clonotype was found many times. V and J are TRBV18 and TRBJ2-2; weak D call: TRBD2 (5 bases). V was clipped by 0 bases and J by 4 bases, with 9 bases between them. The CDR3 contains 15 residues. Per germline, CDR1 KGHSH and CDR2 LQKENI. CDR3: CASSPPVRVTGELFF. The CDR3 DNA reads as TGTGCCAGCTCACCACCGGTGAGGGTCACCGGGGAGCTGTTTTTT.

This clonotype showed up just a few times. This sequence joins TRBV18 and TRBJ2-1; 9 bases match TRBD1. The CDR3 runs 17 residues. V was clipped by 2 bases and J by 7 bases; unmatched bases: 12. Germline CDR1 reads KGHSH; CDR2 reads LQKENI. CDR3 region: CASSPVAPTGGTNEQFF. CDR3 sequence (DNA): TGTGCCAGCTCACCAGTGGCCCCGACAGGGGGTACGAATGAGCAGTTCTTC.

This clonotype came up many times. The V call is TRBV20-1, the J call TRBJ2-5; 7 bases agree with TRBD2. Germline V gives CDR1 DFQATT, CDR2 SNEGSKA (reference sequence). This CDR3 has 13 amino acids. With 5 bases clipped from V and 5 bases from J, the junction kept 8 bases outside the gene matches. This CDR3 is CSASRTSDETQYF. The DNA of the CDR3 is TGCAGTGCTTCCCGGACTAGTGATGAGACCCAGTACTTC.

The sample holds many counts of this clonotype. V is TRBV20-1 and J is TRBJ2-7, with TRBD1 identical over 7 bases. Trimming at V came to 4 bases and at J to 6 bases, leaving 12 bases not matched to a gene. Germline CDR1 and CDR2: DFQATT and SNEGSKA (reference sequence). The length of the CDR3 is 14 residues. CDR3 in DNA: TGCAGTGCTACATGGTTGCAGGGGGATGCCGAGCAGTACTTC. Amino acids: CSATWLQGDAEQYF.

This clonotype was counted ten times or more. CDR3 in amino acids: CASNEPGGLKYEQYF. The DNA of the CDR3 is TGTGCCAGCAATGAACCGGGGGGGCTAAAGTACGAGCAGTACTTC. This rearrangement joins TRBV28 to TRBJ2-7; 8 positions agree with TRBD2. The germline V gene has CDR1 MDHEN and CDR2 SYDVKM. V gave up 7 bases and J gave up 4 bases; unmatched junction bases: 12. The CDR3 extends over 15 amino acids.

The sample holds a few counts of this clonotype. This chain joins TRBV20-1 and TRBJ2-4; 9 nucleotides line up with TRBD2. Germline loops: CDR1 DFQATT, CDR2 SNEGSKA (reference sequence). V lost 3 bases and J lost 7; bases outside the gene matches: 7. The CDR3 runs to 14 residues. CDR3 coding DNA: TGCAGTGCTAGCCCTAGCGGGACTAATAACATTCAGTACTTC. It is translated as CSASPSGTNNIQYF.

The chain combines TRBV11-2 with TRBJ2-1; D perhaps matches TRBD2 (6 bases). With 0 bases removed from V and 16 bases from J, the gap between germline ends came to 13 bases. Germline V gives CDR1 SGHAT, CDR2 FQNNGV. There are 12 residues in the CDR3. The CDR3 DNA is TGTGCCAGCAGCTTAGATCGACGGGAGCGCTTCTTC. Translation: CASSLDRRERFF.

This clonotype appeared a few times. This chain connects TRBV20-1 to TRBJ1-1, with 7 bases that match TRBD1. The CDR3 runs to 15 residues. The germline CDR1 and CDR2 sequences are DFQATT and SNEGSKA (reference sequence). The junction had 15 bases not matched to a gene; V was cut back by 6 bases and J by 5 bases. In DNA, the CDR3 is TGCAGTGCCAACAGGGGTTCGCCAGGGTTGACTGAAGCTTTCTTT. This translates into CSANRGSPGLTEAFF.

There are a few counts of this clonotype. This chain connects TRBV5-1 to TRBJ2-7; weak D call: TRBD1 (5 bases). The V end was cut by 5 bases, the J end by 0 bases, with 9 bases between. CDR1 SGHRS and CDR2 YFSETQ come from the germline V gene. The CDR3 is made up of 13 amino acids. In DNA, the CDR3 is TGCGCCAGCAGGGACATAAGCTCCTACGAGCAGTACTTC. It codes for CASRDISSYEQYF. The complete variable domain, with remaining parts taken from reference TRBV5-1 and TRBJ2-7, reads KAGVTQTPRYLIKTRGQQVTLSCSPISGHRSVSWYQQTPGQGLQFLFEYFSETQRNKGNFPGRFSGRQFSNSRSEMNVSTLELGDSALYLCASRDISSYEQYFGPGTRLTVT.

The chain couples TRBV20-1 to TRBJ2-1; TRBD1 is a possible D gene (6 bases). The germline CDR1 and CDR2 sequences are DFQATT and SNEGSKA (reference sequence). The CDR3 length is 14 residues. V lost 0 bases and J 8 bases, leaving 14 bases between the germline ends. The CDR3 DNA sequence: TGCAGTGCTAGAGAAGACACAGGGTACCATGAGCAGTTCTTC. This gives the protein CSAREDTGYHEQFF.

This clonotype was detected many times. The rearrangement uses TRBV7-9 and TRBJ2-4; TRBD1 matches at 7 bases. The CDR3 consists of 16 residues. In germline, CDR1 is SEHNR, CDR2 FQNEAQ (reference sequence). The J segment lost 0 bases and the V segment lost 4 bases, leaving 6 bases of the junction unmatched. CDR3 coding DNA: TGTGCCAGCAGCTCGGACAGGAAACTAGCCAAAAACATTCAGTACTTC. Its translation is CASSSDRKLAKNIQYF. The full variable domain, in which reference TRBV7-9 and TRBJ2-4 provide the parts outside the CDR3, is DTGVSQNPRHKITKRGQNVTFRCDPISEHNRLYWYRQTLGQGPEFLTYFQNEAQLEKSRLLSDRFSAERPKGSFSTLEIQRTEQGDSAMYLCASSSDRKLAKNIQYFGAGTRLSVL.

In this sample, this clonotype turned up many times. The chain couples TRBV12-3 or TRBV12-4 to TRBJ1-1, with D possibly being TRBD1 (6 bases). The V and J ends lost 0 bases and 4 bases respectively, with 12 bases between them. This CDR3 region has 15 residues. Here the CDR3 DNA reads TGTGCCAGCAGTTTAGCCGGGACACACATCACTGAAGCTTTCTTT. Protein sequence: CASSLAGTHITEAFF.

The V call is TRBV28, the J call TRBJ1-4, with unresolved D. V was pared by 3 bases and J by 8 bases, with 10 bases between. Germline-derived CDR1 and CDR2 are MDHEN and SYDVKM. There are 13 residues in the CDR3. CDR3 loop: CASSFGEKEKLFF. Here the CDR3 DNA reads TGTGCCAGCAGTTTTGGGGAGAAGGAAAAACTGTTTTTT.